This T cell receptor beta chain is drawn from a study of T cell repertoires in cytomegalovirus infection. Looking at the study overall: Public TCR beta signatures indicated both CMV infection and matching HLA type.

This clonotype was seen ten or more times. As yet, its antigen is unknown. With 5 bases clipped from V and 1 base from J, the junction kept 2 bases outside the gene matches. Germline CDR1 reads SGHTA; CDR2 reads FQGNSA. There are 15 residues in the CDR3. TCRdb re-analysed the reads in MiXCR, keeping a single row per CDR3 protein. The sample has about 220,000 distinct CDR3 sequences; 30% to 45% are singletons. The study's findings and limits: Cumulative frequency of public TCR beta families picked out carriers of CMV plus the relevant HLA.

Source: CD8+ T cells from cultured PBMCs, taken from culture after CMV antigen stimulation. The genes are TRBV7-2 and TRBJ2-6; 7 nucleotides agree with TRBD1. The source is a human donor in good health (CMV status not recorded). Some clones in this sample may be carry-over from other donors' samples. CDR3 residues: CASSLTGSGANVLTF. The DNA for the CDR3 is TGTGCCAGCAGCCTGACAGGGTCTGGGGCCAACGTCCTGACTTTC. The variable domain in full, with the rest retrieved from reference TRBV7-2 and TRBJ2-6, is GAGVSQSPSNKVTEKGKDVELRCDPISGHTALYWYRQSLGQGLEFLIYFQGNSAPDKSGLPSDRFSAERTGGSVSTLTIQRTQQEDSAVYLCASSLTGSGANVLTFGAGSRLTVL.